The 15 T cell receptor beta chains presented below share a single source sample, sequenced in a study of metastatic and nonmetastatic thyroid tumors. TCRdb called clones again from the PCR reads with MiXCR. Of under 30,000 clones in the sample, 15% to 20% were seen once. Each patient came to thyroid surgery without any prior treatment (of any kind). Material: blood. The receptor set was obtained from a male donor with papillary thyroid cancer or a benign thyroid nodule (not recorded which). Some clones in this sample may be carry-over from other donors' samples.

This clone was found many times. This CDR3 is CASSWGTSGRNNEQFF. CDR3 bases: TGTGCCAGCAGTTGGGGGACTAGCGGGAGAAACAATGAGCAGTTCTTC. The chain combines TRBV12-3 or TRBV12-4 with TRBJ2-1; 14 nucleotides line up with TRBD2. J lost 5 bases, V lost 4 bases, and 4 bases had no gene match. The CDR3 is 16 residues long.

The chain is built from TRBV28 and TRBJ1-5; D call uncertain. V was shortened by 6 bases and J by 0 bases, with 15 bases between the two germline ends. Germline CDR1 MDHEN, CDR2 SYDVKM. This CDR3 is built from 16 residues. In nucleotides, the CDR3 is TGTGCCAGCAGCAACGCACAGCTTTATAGCAATCAGCCCCAGCATTTT. Translated: CASSNAQLYSNQPQHF.

The rearrangement uses TRBV5-1 and TRBJ2-3; 8 positions agree with TRBD2. CDR1 and CDR2 from the germline V gene are SGHRS and YFSETQ. J was trimmed by 2 bases and V by 4 bases; bases with no gene match: 6. The CDR3 sequence is 15 residues long. CDR3 sequence: CASSPMRGATDTQYF. The CDR3 DNA reads as TGCGCCAGCAGCCCTATGCGGGGGGCCACAGATACGCAGTATTTT.

This clone has ten or more counts. V is TRBV11-2 and J is TRBJ2-1, with a weak D call TRBD2 (7 bases). The V end was cut by 6 bases, the J end by 7 bases, with 19 bases between. In germline, CDR1 is SGHAT, CDR2 FQNNGV. CDR3 size: 15 residues. The CDR3 coding sequence is TGTGCCAGCAGTCATTGGGGTGAGGGGGGGAATGAGCAGTTCTTC. Residues: CASSHWGEGGNEQFF.

There are many counts of this clone. The chain recombines TRBV5-1 with TRBJ2-3, with 12 bases matching TRBD2. The CDR3 has 16 residues. From germline, CDR1 is SGHRS and CDR2 YFSETQ. With V trimmed by 0 bases and J by 5 bases, 4 bases remained unmatched. CDR3 nucleotides: TGCGCCAGCAGCTTGGGCTCTAGCGGGAGGGGAGATACGCAGTATTTT. Amino acid sequence: CASSLGSSGRGDTQYF.

In this sample, this clone turned up a few times. The rearrangement joins TRBV7-3 to TRBJ1-3; 10 bases fit TRBD1. The germline CDR1 and CDR2 sequences are SGHTA and FQGTGA. V shed 5 bases and J 4 bases; nucleotides not matched to a gene: 2. The CDR3 sequence is 14 residues long. The CDR3 here is CASSLTGGGNTIYF. Here the CDR3 DNA reads TGTGCCAGCAGCCTGACAGGGGGCGGAAACACCATATATTTT.

This clone has ten or more counts. CDR3 amino acids: CASSETSGRGNEQFF. CDR3 sequence (DNA): TGTGCCAGCAGCGAAACTAGCGGGAGGGGGAATGAGCAGTTCTTC. J is TRBJ2-1 and V is TRBV5-4; 13 bases line up with TRBD2. The junction had 5 bases not matched to a gene; V was cut back by 4 bases and J by 7 bases. CDR1 is SGHNT and CDR2 is YYREEE in the germline V gene (reference sequence). The CDR3 length is 15 residues. Based on the CDR3 plus reference TRBV5-4 and TRBJ2-1, the full variable domain is ETGVTQSPTHLIKTRGQQVTLRCSSQSGHNTVSWYQQALGQGPQFIFQYYREEENGRGNFPPRFSGLQFPNYSSELNVNALELDDSALYLCASSETSGRGNEQFFGPGTRLTVL.

This clone was detected many times. This sequence joins TRBV5-4 and TRBJ2-7; TRBD2 matches at 7 bases. With 0 bases clipped from V and 6 bases from J, the junction kept 6 bases outside the gene matches. This CDR3 contains 14 residues. Per germline, CDR1 SGHNT and CDR2 YYREEE (reference sequence). CDR3 in amino acids: CASSLGVSGGEQYF. In DNA form, the CDR3 reads TGTGCCAGCAGCTTGGGTGTCTCGGGGGGCGAGCAGTACTTC.

This clone was observed many times. V is TRBV27 and J is TRBJ2-7; 7 nucleotides agree with TRBD2. Germline V gives CDR1 MNHEY, CDR2 SMNVEV (reference sequence). The V segment lost 5 bases and the J segment 4 bases; nucleotides outside the gene matches: 14. This CDR3 is 16 amino acids long. The CDR3 protein is CASSPSRAGVFYEQYF. The DNA for the CDR3 is TGTGCCAGCAGTCCTAGTCGGGCGGGAGTCTTTTACGAGCAGTACTTC.

The chain couples TRBV6-1 to TRBJ2-3; D is unclear. The germline V gene encodes CDR1 MNHNS and CDR2 SASEGT. The CDR3 has 14 residues. V was cut by 4 bases and J by 4 bases, with 12 bases left in between. The DNA of the CDR3 is TGTGCCAGCAGTGCAGTTGGCTCGGCAGATACGCAGTATTTT. Translating it yields CASSAVGSADTQYF.

This chain uses TRBV20-1 with TRBJ1-1; D unresolved. In germline, CDR1 is DFQATT, CDR2 SNEGSKA (reference sequence). V was shortened by 1 base and J by 3 bases, with 12 bases between the two germline ends. This CDR3 is 14 amino acids long. The CDR3 nucleotides are TGCAGTGCTAGAGTGGGCAATCGGGACACTGAAGCTTTCTTT. It yields the protein CSARVGNRDTEAFF.

The table lists this clone with many counts. V and J are TRBV28 and TRBJ2-5, with 8 bases fitting TRBD2. The V segment lost 6 bases and the J segment 4 bases; nucleotides outside the gene matches: 13. Germline V lookup: CDR1 MDHEN, CDR2 SYDVKM. This CDR3 comprises 16 residues. CDR3 region: CASSFSSGGARETQYF. CDR3 nucleotide sequence: TGTGCCAGCAGCTTCTCCTCCGGGGGGGCCAGAGAGACCCAGTACTTC.

This clone was seen ten or more times. The gene calls are TRBV4-2 and TRBJ1-3; D might be TRBD1 (6 bases). V was clipped by 3 bases and J by 1 base, with 13 bases between them. The length of the CDR3 is 16 residues. The V gene's germline CDR1 is LGHNA and CDR2 YNFKEQ. This CDR3 is CASSQEQGLSGNTIYF. Here the CDR3 DNA reads TGTGCCAGCAGCCAGGAACAGGGTCTGTCTGGAAACACCATATATTTT.

The table lists this clone with a few counts. No DNA is shown, since the ends of the CDR3 on it are uncertain; the CDR3 is the one TCRdb lists. The chain combines TRBV27 with TRBJ2-7. The length of the CDR3 is 14 amino acids, counting both ends. Germline V CDR1 and CDR2: MNHEY, SMNVEV (reference sequence). CDR3 region: CASSFGGGSYEKYF.

The chain carries TRBV28 and TRBJ2-7, with TRBD2 matching 7 bases. This CDR3 region has 14 residues. V was pared by 5 bases and J by 3 bases, with 7 bases of the junction left unmatched. Germline values: CDR1 MDHEN, CDR2 SYDVKM. The CDR3 DNA sequence: TGTGCCAGCAGTGGTACTAGCGCGAACTACGAGCAGTACTTC. It translates to CASSGTSANYEQYF.